Below are 21 T cell receptor beta chains sequenced from a single sample in a study of vaccination and CD4 T cells after COVID-19 (dated by TCRdb to between 2021 and 2024). The library was prepared using PCR. Instrument used: Illumina iSeq 100. TCR sequencing of DNA from cultured CD4+ T cells used the Oncomine TCR Beta short-read assay at the Johns Hopkins FTIC core. TCRdb itself trimmed the public reads at Q25 with fastp, ran MiXCR and retained productive beta chains. Each entry merges the rows of one CDR3 protein and shows their most common DNA and genes. The sample has 9,500 to 15,000 distinct CDR3 sequences on record, more than 50% of them singletons. Of the sample, 22% falls within the top ten clones. Antigens of these TCRs are unknown. Sample treatment or condition, as interpreted from the label and publication: approximately 10-day PBMC culture with coronavirus spike peptide pools or control peptides (ViraFEST assay).

Sequencing was carried out using CD4+ T cells from blood, cultured in vitro. The receptors originated from a human donor who had recovered from COVID-19.

This chain connects TRBV12-3 or TRBV12-4 to TRBJ1-5; D remains unclear. Trimming pared 5 bases from V and 0 bases from J, leaving 8 bases between. CDR3 length: 14 amino acids. CDR3 residues: CASSLLNSNQPQHF. DNA for the CDR3: TGTGCCAGCAGTCTTTTGAATAGCAATCAGCCCCAGCATTTT.

The V and J genes are TRBV18 and TRBJ2-1, with 8 positions matching TRBD2. CDR1 is KGHSH and CDR2 is LQKENI in the germline V gene. V shed 3 bases, J shed 7 bases, and the junction held 8 bases outside the gene matches. The CDR3 runs 15 residues. The CDR3 sequence: CASSPTGLGLNEQFF. The CDR3 bases are TGTGCCAGCTCACCGACGGGACTAGGTTTGAATGAGCAGTTCTTC. The complete variable domain, with remaining parts taken from reference TRBV18 and TRBJ2-1, reads NAGVMQNPRHLVRRRGQEARLRCSPMKGHSHVYWYRQLPEEGLKFMVYLQKENIIDESGMPKERFSAEFPKEGPSILRIQQVVRGDSAAYFCASSPTGLGLNEQFFGPGTRLTVL.

The chain employs TRBV20-1 and TRBJ2-3; 7 bases line up with TRBD2. V trimming: 6 bases; J trimming: 2 bases; junction bases outside the gene matches: 14. CDR3 length equals 16 residues. CDR1 is DFQATT and CDR2 is SNEGSKA in the germline V gene (reference sequence). CDR3 DNA sequence: TGCAGTGCCCGCGACATGGCTAGCGGACCCACAGATACGCAGTATTTT. Its protein product is CSARDMASGPTDTQYF.

The table lists this clonotype with a few counts. In DNA, the CDR3 is TGTGCCAGCAGCCAGACGGCAGGGGCTAATCAGCCCCAGCATTTT. Protein: CASSQTAGANQPQHF. The chain links TRBV7-8 to TRBJ1-5, with D maybe TRBD1 (6 bases). This CDR3 comprises 15 residues. Germline CDR1 is SGHVS and CDR2 is FQNEAQ. Trimming left V 5 bases short and J 4 bases short, with 15 bases between.

The CDR3 DNA is TGTGCCACCCGGGGTGGGGCGGGAGTGGTCGGGGAGCTGTTTTTT. This encodes CATRGGAGVVGELFF. The rearrangement uses TRBV10-3 and TRBJ2-2, with 7 bases matching TRBD2. The CDR3 runs 15 residues. The V segment lost 10 bases and the J segment 7 bases; nucleotides outside the gene matches: 15. Germline V gives CDR1 ENHRY, CDR2 SYGVKD.

This clonotype occurred a few times. The V call is TRBV12-3 or TRBV12-4, the J call TRBJ1-2; 7 positions match TRBD1. The CDR3 spans 13 residues. J was trimmed by 8 bases and V by 5 bases; bases with no gene match: 8. The DNA for the CDR3 is TGTGCCAGCAGTCGAACAGGGGATAACGGCTACACCTTC. It codes for CASSRTGDNGYTF.

V usage is TRBV10-3 and J usage is TRBJ2-7, with TRBD1 matching 9 bases. J gave up 6 bases and V 7 bases, and 7 bases lay outside the gene matches. There are 13 residues in the CDR3. Germline V gives CDR1 ENHRY, CDR2 SYGVKD. The CDR3 protein is CAINRDRESEQYF. CDR3 nucleotides: TGTGCCATCAATCGGGACAGGGAGAGCGAGCAGTACTTC.

The chain has TRBV19 and TRBJ1-2, with 8 positions matching TRBD1. The germline CDR1 and CDR2 sequences are LNHDA and SQIVND (reference sequence). The CDR3 is made up of 16 amino acids. Trimming removed 5 bases from V and 0 bases from J; junction bases left unmatched: 8. CDR3 DNA sequence: TGTGCCAGTAGTCTAAACAGGGGGACAGCTAACTATGGCTACACCTTC. Translation gives CASSLNRGTANYGYTF.

V gene TRBV5-4 combines with J gene TRBJ2-7; D unclear. This CDR3 contains 12 residues. The V gene lost 4 bases and the J gene lost 6 bases, with 11 bases spanning the gap. Germline CDR1 reads SGHNT; CDR2 reads YYREEE (reference sequence). This chain's CDR3 is CASSRSNLEQYF. The CDR3 DNA reads as TGTGCCAGCAGCCGTTCGAACCTCGAGCAGTACTTC. Complete variable domain (other parts from reference TRBV5-4 and TRBJ2-7): ETGVTQSPTHLIKTRGQQVTLRCSSQSGHNTVSWYQQALGQGPQFIFQYYREEENGRGNFPPRFSGLQFPNYSSELNVNALELDDSALYLCASSRSNLEQYFGPGTRLTVT.

This chain connects TRBV6-1 to TRBJ2-3; possibly TRBD1 or TRBD2 for D (5 bases each). V was pared by 6 bases and J by 1 base, with 17 bases between. This CDR3 has 16 residues. CDR1 MNHNS and CDR2 SASEGT come from the germline V gene. For the CDR3, the DNA is TGTGCCAGCAGATTAAAGCTTAGGGGAGGCACAGATACGCAGTATTTT. This codes for CASRLKLRGGTDTQYF.

This chain links TRBV12-3 or TRBV12-4 with TRBJ2-7; no firm D call. V was pared by 0 bases and J by 4 bases, with 10 bases between. CDR3 length: 14 amino acids. CDR3 in DNA: TGTGCCAGCAGTTTAGCGCGTATATCTTACGAGCAGTACTTC. Protein sequence: CASSLARISYEQYF.

The rearrangement joins TRBV7-8 to TRBJ2-5; the D gene is possibly TRBD2 (5 bases). The CDR3 length is 14 residues. V gave up 5 bases and J gave up 2 bases, with 12 bases separating them. Per the germline V gene, CDR1 is SGHVS and CDR2 is FQNEAQ. CDR3 nucleotide sequence: TGTGCCAGCAGCCCCTACTCGGGACAAGAGACCCAGTACTTC. Translated: CASSPYSGQETQYF.

This chain uses TRBV20-1 with TRBJ2-5; D is perhaps TRBD1 or TRBD2 (5 bases each). CDR1 DFQATT and CDR2 SNEGSKA come from the germline V gene (reference sequence). CDR3 length: 15 residues. The V and J ends lost 6 bases and 5 bases respectively, with 22 bases between them. This CDR3 is CSAPLHGNWGETQYF. DNA for the CDR3: TGCAGTGCCCCCCTTCACGGAAACTGGGGGGAGACCCAGTACTTC.

V gene TRBV5-4 combines with J gene TRBJ2-2, with TRBD2 matching 8 bases. V lost 0 bases to trimming and J lost 8 bases; unmatched junction nucleotides: 6. There are 15 residues in the CDR3. Looked up from germline, CDR1 is SGHNT and CDR2 is YYREEE (reference sequence). The DNA of the CDR3 is TGTGCCAGCAGCTTGGAGAGCGGGAGCCTGGGGGAGCTGTTTTTT. Its translation is CASSLESGSLGELFF.

This clonotype showed up just a few times. The chain uses TRBV5-8 and TRBJ1-2, with D perhaps matching TRBD1 (5 bases). Germline CDR1 SGHTS, CDR2 YDEGEE. This CDR3 is 14 amino acids long. The V and J ends lost 4 bases and 4 bases respectively, with 14 bases between them. The CDR3 sequence: CASSRMWGIYGYTF. Written as DNA, the CDR3 is TGTGCCAGCAGCCGGATGTGGGGCATCTATGGCTACACCTTC.

V and J are TRBV7-9 and TRBJ2-7; tentative D call: TRBD1 (6 bases). Per the germline V gene, CDR1 is SEHNR and CDR2 is FQNEAQ (reference sequence). V was cut by 6 bases and J by 5 bases, with 11 bases left in between. The CDR3 consists of 12 residues. CDR3 loop: CASRQQGDEQYF. As DNA, the CDR3 is TGTGCCAGCAGACAACAGGGCGACGAGCAGTACTTC. Together with reference TRBV7-9 and TRBJ2-7, the CDR3 gives the full variable domain: DTGVSQNPRHKITKRGQNVTFRCDPISEHNRLYWYRQTLGQGPEFLTYFQNEAQLEKSRLLSDRFSAERPKGSFSTLEIQRTEQGDSAMYLCASRQQGDEQYFGPGTRLTVT.

This clonotype was seen once. The chain has TRBV7-2 and TRBJ1-3; no reliable D call. V lost 3 bases and J 0 bases, leaving 9 bases between the germline ends. Germline V lookup: CDR1 SGHTA, CDR2 FQGNSA. The CDR3 has 15 amino acids. CDR3 loop: CASSFRELSGNTIYF. In nucleotides, the CDR3 is TGTGCCAGCAGCTTCCGGGAGCTCTCTGGAAACACCATATATTTT.

This clonotype was detected only a few times. The chain employs TRBV15 and TRBJ2-1; no clear D gene. The CDR3 has 12 residues. The germline V gene encodes CDR1 LNHNV and CDR2 YYDKDF (reference sequence). Trimming stripped 4 bases from V and 9 bases from J, with 10 bases between. The CDR3 region is CATSKALGEQFF. DNA for the CDR3: TGTGCCACCAGCAAAGCCCTGGGTGAGCAGTTCTTC.

J is TRBJ1-2 and V is TRBV6-4; D may be TRBD1 (6 bases). The CDR3 length is 16 residues. Germline V gene lookup returns CDR1 MRHNA and CDR2 SNTAGT. V lost 3 bases and J lost 4, with 18 bases in between. The CDR3 DNA is TGTGCCAGCAGTGAAACGTGGGCCAGGGGTACCTATGGCTACACCTTC. The encoded protein is CASSETWARGTYGYTF.

The V and J genes are TRBV20-1 and TRBJ2-1; D remains unclear. The germline V gene encodes CDR1 DFQATT and CDR2 SNEGSKA (reference sequence). The CDR3 extends over 11 amino acids. The germline V and J ends were trimmed by 3 bases and 8 bases, with 8 bases remaining between them. The DNA of the CDR3 is TGCAGTGCTAGTCCAGAGGATGAGCAGTTCTTC. Its translation is CSASPEDEQFF.

This sequence joins TRBV6-2 or TRBV6-3 and TRBJ2-1, with 11 positions matching TRBD2. The CDR3 runs 16 residues. Per the germline V gene, CDR1 is MNHEY and CDR2 is SVGEGT. V was clipped by 2 bases and J by 5 bases; unmatched bases: 5. CDR3 protein: CASSYHSGRVNNEQFF. CDR3 nucleotide sequence: TGTGCCAGCAGTTACCATAGCGGGAGGGTCAACAATGAGCAGTTCTTC.